Sequencing of this T cell receptor beta chain was carried out in a study of identifying expanded T cells in peripheral blood. The V gene lost 5 bases and the J gene lost 1 base, with 17 bases spanning the gap. Germline CDR1 is SGHTA and CDR2 is FQGNSA. CDR3 size: 16 residues. TCRdb keeps only in-frame clones here, not all; method: immunoSEQ multiplex PCR. This sample has about 100,000 clones; about 86% occur once, and the top ten carry 5.6%. The material sequenced was blood. The rearrangement uses TRBV7-2 and TRBJ1-1; D remains ambiguous. This clonotype was obtained from a person aged 18 to 70 in good health. The CDR3 is CASSPHSGTGNTEAFF. The CDR3, as DNA: TGTGCCAGCAGCCCCCACAGCGGAACTGGGAACACTGAAGCTTTCTTT.